This T cell receptor (beta chain) comes out of a study of blood T cell repertoires in COVID-19. Only in-frame clones appear in the TCRdb table, and some are missing; sequencing was by immunoSEQ multiplex PCR. The sample includes about 210,000 clones, 87% of them seen just once. The germline gives CDR1 MDHEN, CDR2 SYDVKM. After removal of 2 bases from V and 6 bases from J, the junction contained 6 bases not matched to a gene. The CDR3 sequence is 15 residues long. This sequence joins TRBV28 and TRBJ1-5; 8 bases map to TRBD1. This TCR was recovered from a man in his late teens or twenties with acute COVID-19. The sequenced sample consisted of PBMCs or T cells enriched from blood (not recorded which). In DNA form, the CDR3 reads TGTGCCAGCAGTTTAGACAGGGGCGCCGGTCAGCCCCAGCATTTT. Residues: CASSLDRGAGQPQHF.